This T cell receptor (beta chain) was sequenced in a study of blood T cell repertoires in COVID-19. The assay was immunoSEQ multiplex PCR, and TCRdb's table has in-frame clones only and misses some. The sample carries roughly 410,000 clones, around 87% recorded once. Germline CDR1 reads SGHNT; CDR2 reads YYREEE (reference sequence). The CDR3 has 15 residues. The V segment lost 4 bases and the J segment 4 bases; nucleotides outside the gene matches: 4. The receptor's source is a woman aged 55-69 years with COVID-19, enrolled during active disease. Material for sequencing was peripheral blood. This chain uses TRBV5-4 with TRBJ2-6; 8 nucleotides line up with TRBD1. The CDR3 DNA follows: TGTGCCAGCAGCGACAGGGGAGCCGGGGCCAACGTCCTGACTTTC. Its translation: CASSDRGAGANVLTF.